The next 21 T cell receptor beta chains were all read from a single sample in a study of blood T cell repertoires in COVID-19. TCRdb's table, derived via immunoSEQ multiplex PCR, lists solely in-frame clones and lacks some. The sample has fewer than 110,000 clones; approximately 89% are singletons. Sequenced input: peripheral blood. The receptor source for this set is a man aged 50 to 60 with active or convalescent COVID-19.

V usage is TRBV5-5 and J usage is TRBJ1-4; 10 nucleotides match TRBD1. CDR3 length equals 17 residues. Germline-derived CDR1 and CDR2 are SGHKS and YYEKEE (reference sequence). V shed 0 bases and J 3 bases; nucleotides not matched to a gene: 5. CDR3 in DNA: TGTGCCAGCAGCTTGGGGACAGGGGGGCCATCTAATGAAAAACTGTTTTTT. The encoded protein is CASSLGTGGPSNEKLFF.

The chain couples TRBV5-4 to TRBJ2-6, with D perhaps TRBD1 (5 bases). The CDR3 has 16 residues. CDR1 is SGHNT and CDR2 is YYREEE in the germline V gene (reference sequence). V gave up 4 bases and J gave up 4 bases, with 15 bases separating them. The CDR3 spells CASSRAGAPGANVLTF. The CDR3 DNA reads as TGTGCCAGCAGCCGGGCTGGGGCGCCCGGGGCCAACGTCCTGACTTTC.

Note on this clone: Within the sample, other DNA sequences also encode this same CDR3. In nucleotides, the CDR3 is TGTGCCAGCAGTTTTCTGTACGAGCAGTACTTC. Translation: CASSFLYEQYF. The genes are TRBV28 and TRBJ2-7; D ambiguous. From germline, CDR1 is MDHEN and CDR2 SYDVKM. CDR3 length equals 11 residues. Trimming left V 3 bases short and J 4 bases short, with 4 bases between. Drawing the rest from reference TRBV28 and TRBJ2-7, the complete variable domain is DVKVTQSSRYLVKRTGEKVFLECVQDMDHENMFWYRQDPGLGLRLIYFSYDVKMKEKGDIPEGYSVSREKKERFSLILESASTNQTSMYLCASSFLYEQYFGPGTRLTVT.

The CDR3 DNA reads as TGTGCCAGCAGCCCAGTGGGGGGAAATCAGCCCCAGCATTTT. Amino acid sequence: CASSPVGGNQPQHF. The chain couples TRBV11-2 to TRBJ1-5, with a tentative D call TRBD1 (5 bases). Trimming took 5 bases from V and 4 from J, leaving 12 bases between them. There are 14 residues in the CDR3. Germline V gene data show CDR1 as SGHAT and CDR2 as FQNNGV.

This clone was observed a single time. The chain is built from TRBV24-1 and TRBJ2-7; D is perhaps TRBD2 (5 bases). Germline loops: CDR1 KGHDR, CDR2 SFDVKD. V lost 7 bases and J lost 2, with 20 bases in between. The CDR3 loop spans 16 amino acids. CDR3 in DNA: TGTGCCACCAGGACTAACGTTCCGAGCGGAACCTACGAGCAGTACTTC. Translation gives CATRTNVPSGTYEQYF.

This clone was observed a handful of times. The chain is built from TRBV5-6 and TRBJ2-7, with unresolved D. There are 13 residues in the CDR3. The germline CDR1 and CDR2 sequences are SGHDT and YYEEEE. Deletions cut 0 bases from V and 2 bases from J, with 6 bases between. The CDR3 DNA sequence: TGTGCCAGCAGCTTGGTCGAGACCTACGAGCAGTACTTC. This encodes CASSLVETYEQYF.

This clone was seen only a few times. The chain has TRBV6-5 and TRBJ1-5; 11 positions agree with TRBD1. Per germline, CDR1 MNHEY and CDR2 SVGAGI. The V gene end was trimmed by 8 bases and the J gene end by 1 base; junction bases not matched to a gene: 1. The CDR3 is made up of 14 amino acids. The CDR3 region has the DNA TGTGCCAGCGGGACAGGGGGGAGCAATCAGCCCCAGCATTTT. Translation: CASGTGGSNQPQHF.

This clone was counted between two and nine times. This chain uses TRBV7-9 with TRBJ2-1, with TRBD1 as a possible D gene (6 bases). Trimming pared 3 bases from V and 8 bases from J, leaving 17 bases between. The CDR3 loop spans 15 amino acids. CDR1 is SEHNR, CDR2 FQNEAQ, per germline (reference sequence). CDR3 nucleotide sequence: TGTGCCAGCAGCTTCGAAGGACAGCTTTATGATGAGCAGTTCTTC. It translates to CASSFEGQLYDEQFF.

The chain combines TRBV4-1 with TRBJ2-5; D is unresolved. This CDR3 spans 14 amino acids. With 0 bases removed from V and 7 bases from J, the gap between germline ends came to 12 bases. CDR1 and CDR2 from the germline V gene are MGHRA and YSYEKL. CDR3 coding DNA: TGCGCCAGCAGCCAAGAGGTTTCCCGCGGGACCCAGTACTTC. As protein: CASSQEVSRGTQYF.

The gene calls are TRBV28 and TRBJ1-3; TRBD1 agrees at 7 bases. CDR1 MDHEN and CDR2 SYDVKM come from the germline V gene. The CDR3 has 18 residues. V lost 4 bases and J lost 3; bases outside the gene matches: 15. In DNA form, the CDR3 reads TGTGCCAGCAGTTCGTACTCCGGGACAGTCCTTTTTGGAAACACCATATATTTT. Its protein is CASSSYSGTVLFGNTIYF.

The J gene is TRBJ2-3, the V gene TRBV7-2; D remains ambiguous. Germline loops: CDR1 SGHTA, CDR2 FQGNSA. V lost 4 bases and J 2 bases, leaving 10 bases between the germline ends. This CDR3 region has 14 residues. The CDR3 DNA is TGTGCCAGCAGCTCAGATTACTACACAGATACGCAGTATTTT. Translating gives CASSSDYYTDTQYF.

This clone was detected once. This chain uses TRBV27 with TRBJ2-1, with 9 bases lining up with TRBD2. There are 15 residues in the CDR3. V was clipped by 4 bases and J by 5 bases; unmatched bases: 6. The V gene's germline CDR1 is MNHEY and CDR2 SMNVEV (reference sequence). CDR3 region: CASSSQREVNNEQFF. Here the CDR3 DNA reads TGTGCCAGCAGTTCACAGCGGGAGGTTAACAATGAGCAGTTCTTC.

The chain carries TRBV9 and TRBJ2-5, with 14 bases identical to TRBD2. After removal of 5 bases from V and 7 bases from J, the junction contained 10 bases not matched to a gene. CDR3 length equals 16 residues. The germline gives CDR1 SGDLS, CDR2 YYNGEE. The CDR3 is CASSAGTSGRMVTQYF. CDR3 nucleotide sequence: TGTGCCAGCAGTGCCGGGACTAGCGGGAGAATGGTGACCCAGTACTTC.

The chain uses TRBV7-2 and TRBJ1-3; D unclear. V lost 3 bases to trimming and J lost 2 bases, with 20 bases between them. Per germline, CDR1 SGHTA and CDR2 FQGNSA. The CDR3 sequence is 18 residues long. The DNA of the CDR3 is TGTGCCAGCAGCTTCGCCCCTTGGGTGAGGGCGGCTGGAAACACCATATATTTT. Translation: CASSFAPWVRAAGNTIYF.

The chain has TRBV5-1 and TRBJ2-7; 10 bases line up with TRBD1. J gave up 5 bases and V 3 bases, and 5 bases lay outside the gene matches. The germline V gene encodes CDR1 SGHRS and CDR2 YFSETQ. CDR3 length equals 14 residues. Here the CDR3 reads CASSSGQGFNEQYF. In DNA form, the CDR3 reads TGCGCCAGCAGCTCGGGACAGGGGTTCAACGAGCAGTACTTC.

The gene calls are TRBV24-1 and TRBJ2-5, with 9 bases matching TRBD1. The CDR3 is made up of 16 amino acids. With V trimmed by 3 bases and J by 5 bases, 9 bases remained unmatched. Germline loops: CDR1 KGHDR, CDR2 SFDVKD. CDR3: CATSDGGQGRGETQYF. For the CDR3, the DNA is TGTGCCACCAGTGATGGGGGACAGGGACGGGGGGAGACCCAGTACTTC.

The chain recombines TRBV6-6 with TRBJ2-7; 7 bases align to TRBD2. This CDR3 is built from 15 residues. Trimming cost V 8 bases and J 1 base; bases outside gene matches: 11. CDR1 is MNHNY, CDR2 SVGAGI, per germline (reference sequence). The CDR3 loop reads CASGGAGFDSYEQYF. CDR3 bases: TGTGCCAGCGGGGGAGCGGGATTCGATTCCTACGAGCAGTACTTC.

The chain uses TRBV5-6 and TRBJ1-5, with 7 bases that match TRBD1. CDR1 is SGHDT, CDR2 YYEEEE, per germline. The junction had 3 bases not matched to a gene; V was cut back by 4 bases and J by 2 bases. CDR3 length: 14 residues. The CDR3 DNA reads as TGTGCCAGCAGCCGAGGACAGGGCAATCAGCCCCAGCATTTT. This encodes CASSRGQGNQPQHF.

Of note for this clone: Other DNA sequences from this sample encode an identical CDR3 as well. The chain recombines TRBV19 with TRBJ1-5; D is uncertain. The CDR3 loop spans 14 amino acids. Germline V CDR1 and CDR2: LNHDA, SQIVND (reference sequence). Between the trimmed V and J ends, which lost 3 bases and 1 base, there was a span of 7 bases. The CDR3 DNA reads as TGTGCCAGTAGTATCGCAAGCAGCAATCAGCCCCAGCATTTT. Its protein product is CASSIASSNQPQHF.

Concerning this clone itself: This sample includes further DNA sequences coding for the same CDR3. V gene TRBV7-9 combines with J gene TRBJ2-7; 7 bases line up with TRBD1. V trimming: 5 bases; J trimming: 4 bases; junction bases outside the gene matches: 2. Looked up from germline, CDR1 is SEHNR and CDR2 is FQNEAQ (reference sequence). This CDR3 region has 12 residues. CDR3 coding DNA: TGTGCCAGCAGCCCGACAGGGTACGAGCAGTACTTC. Residues: CASSPTGYEQYF.

This chain uses TRBV6-2 or TRBV6-3 with TRBJ2-7; 9 nucleotides align to TRBD1. Germline lookup yields CDR1 MNHEY and CDR2 SVGEGT. The CDR3 length is 15 residues. The V gene end was trimmed by 6 bases and the J gene end by 3 bases; junction bases not matched to a gene: 9. The CDR3 DNA follows: TGTGCCAGCAGCACCCCGGGACAGGGAAACTACGAGCAGTACTTC. Translating gives CASSTPGQGNYEQYF.